A single sample is the source of the 10 T cell receptor beta chains below, sequenced in a study of breast tumors, draining lymph nodes, adjacent tissues. Axillary draining lymph nodes of breast cancer patients supplied the node samples. TCRdb reprocessed the multiplex PCR reads via MiXCR and lists one record per CDR3 protein. Of approximately 180,000 distinct CDR3 sequences in the sample, 33% were seen once. Input material: axillary lymph node tissue. These receptors all come from a female donor with breast cancer. Some clones in this sample may be carry-over from other donors' samples.

This clonotype was counted at least ten times. The chain joins TRBV27 to TRBJ1-2; tentatively, D is TRBD1 (6 bases). This CDR3 is built from 14 residues. The germline gives CDR1 MNHEY, CDR2 SMNVEV (reference sequence). V was clipped by 3 bases and J by 6 bases, with 14 bases between them. CDR3 residues: CASSFLGQDDGYTF. The CDR3 DNA sequence: TGTGCCAGCAGTTTTCTGGGACAAGACGATGGCTACACCTTC.

In its sample, this clonotype was seen many times. V is TRBV3-1 and J is TRBJ2-1; no reliable D call. V lost 4 bases and J 5 bases, leaving 6 bases between the germline ends. This CDR3 is 12 amino acids long. The germline V gene has CDR1 LGHDT and CDR2 YNNKEL (reference sequence). CDR3 coding DNA: TGTGCCAGCAGCCCCCGGGACAATGAGCAGTTCTTC. It codes for CASSPRDNEQFF.

On this clonotype itself: Relative to the germline gene, one junction end is altered; a read error may explain this. The CDR3 DNA is TGCGCCAGCAGCTCCGAGGCCAACGTCCTCACTTTC. As protein: CASSSEANVLTF. The chain uses TRBV5-1 and TRBJ2-6; D is undetermined. The germline V gene encodes CDR1 SGHRS and CDR2 YFSETQ. The CDR3 totals 12 residues.

The chain couples TRBV20-1 to TRBJ2-5, with 13 bases that match TRBD2. V gave up 5 bases and J gave up 7 bases; unmatched junction bases: 22. Germline CDR1 DFQATT, CDR2 SNEGSKA (reference sequence). The CDR3 sequence is 19 residues long. CDR3 sequence: CSADMRTSGSRDRGATQYF. The CDR3, as DNA: TGCAGTGCTGACATGAGGACTAGCGGGAGTAGGGACCGGGGAGCGACCCAGTACTTC.

This clonotype appeared many times. The gene calls are TRBV6-2 or TRBV6-3 and TRBJ1-4; 7 bases agree with TRBD1. This CDR3 is built from 15 residues. Germline V gene lookup returns CDR1 MNHEY and CDR2 SVGEGT. V dropped 4 bases and J dropped 5; count of bases not matched to a gene: 7. DNA of the CDR3: TGTGCCAGCAGTTCCGCGACAGGGATAAATGAAAAACTGTTTTTT. Translation: CASSSATGINEKLFF.

This clonotype was found many times. The rearrangement links TRBV11-3 to TRBJ2-2, with 8 bases identical to TRBD1. Looked up from germline, CDR1 is SGHNT and CDR2 is YENEEA. CDR3 length: 15 amino acids. V gave up 1 base and J gave up 4 bases; unmatched junction bases: 2. The CDR3 DNA follows: TGTGCCAGCAGCTTAGCCCAGGGGGCCACCGGGGAGCTGTTTTTT. Amino acids: CASSLAQGATGELFF.

Only one count was recorded for this clonotype. This CDR3 fails to terminate in the conserved phenylalanine or tryptophan, so it likely reflects a read error. The limits of the CDR3 on the DNA are not certain, so only TCRdb's listed CDR3 is given. The V call is TRBV7-9, the J call TRBJ1-4. Germline V gives CDR1 SEHNR, CDR2 FQNEAQ (reference sequence). With termini counted, the CDR3 has 14 amino acids. CDR3 amino acids: CASSPLERNEKLLL.

CDR3 sequence (DNA): TGCAGTGCTAGAGTCTTGGGTTGGAGCGGAGGGAGCTCCTACGAGCAGTACTTC. It codes for CSARVLGWSGGSSYEQYF. The chain joins TRBV20-1 to TRBJ2-7, with D perhaps matching TRBD2 (6 bases). The CDR3 contains 18 residues. In germline, CDR1 is DFQATT, CDR2 SNEGSKA (reference sequence). V was clipped by 1 base and J by 0 bases, with 22 bases between them.

This clonotype has a count of ten or more. This rearrangement joins TRBV20-1 to TRBJ2-2; no reliable D call. The CDR3 length is 14 residues. CDR1 and CDR2 from the germline V gene are DFQATT and SNEGSKA (reference sequence). Trimming removed 0 bases at V and 7 bases at J, with 12 bases between. The CDR3 DNA sequence: TGCAGTGCTAGAGATCTAGGGTTCGGCGGGGAGCTGTTTTTT. Protein product: CSARDLGFGGELFF.

At least ten counts were recorded for this clonotype. The chain links TRBV24-1 to TRBJ1-5, with D perhaps TRBD1 (6 bases). The germline V gene has CDR1 KGHDR and CDR2 SFDVKD. V lost 3 bases, J lost 6 bases, and 14 bases lay in between. CDR3 length equals 15 residues. The CDR3 DNA reads TGTGCCACCAGTGATCAACGACAGGTGGGTCAGCCCCAGCATTTT. Its protein product is CATSDQRQVGQPQHF.